These 10 T cell receptor beta chains originate from one sample sequenced in a study of control samples from healthy donors and cancer patients. Using immunoSEQ multiplex PCR, the repertoire was profiled, and TCRdb retains in-frame clones only, with some absent. The sample contains about 120,000 clones, about 92% of which appear only once. The sequencing sample was made of PBMCs. These receptors were collected from a man aged 50 to 60 with head and neck cancer.

The CDR3 protein is CASSHPGTGVTEAFF. The CDR3 DNA follows: TGTGCCAGTTCGCACCCCGGGACAGGGGTGACTGAAGCTTTCTTT. This chain joins TRBV19 and TRBJ1-1, with 10 bases aligning to TRBD1. The ends lost 8 bases at V and 5 bases at J; junction bases unmatched: 11. The CDR3 covers 15 residues. From germline, CDR1 is LNHDA and CDR2 SQIVND (reference sequence).

The chain couples TRBV6-2 or TRBV6-3 to TRBJ2-7; tentatively, D is TRBD2 (5 bases). Germline lookup yields CDR1 MNHEY and CDR2 SVGEGT. Trimming shortened V by 2 bases and J by 3 bases, and 11 bases separated the two germline ends. The CDR3 sequence is 14 residues long. Written as DNA, the CDR3 is TGTGCCAGCAGTTACGGTGGCGGAGGCTACGAGCAGTACTTC. The encoded protein is CASSYGGGGYEQYF.

The gene calls are TRBV7-2 and TRBJ1-3; D ambiguous. Germline V gene data show CDR1 as SGHTA and CDR2 as FQGNSA. CDR3 length equals 14 residues. V was cut by 4 bases and J by 4 bases, with 11 bases left in between. The CDR3 is CASSSPVAGNTIYF. The CDR3 DNA is TGTGCCAGCAGCTCCCCCGTTGCAGGAAACACCATATATTTT. The full variable domain, rest sourced from reference TRBV7-2 and TRBJ1-3, is GAGVSQSPSNKVTEKGKDVELRCDPISGHTALYWYRQSLGQGLEFLIYFQGNSAPDKSGLPSDRFSAERTGGSVSTLTIQRTQQEDSAVYLCASSSPVAGNTIYFGEGSWLTVV.

V usage is TRBV7-2 and J usage is TRBJ2-2, with 7 positions matching TRBD1. The CDR3 extends over 15 amino acids. Germline V lookup: CDR1 SGHTA, CDR2 FQGNSA. J lost 3 bases, V lost 5 bases, and 6 bases had no gene match. Written as DNA, the CDR3 is TGTGCCAGCAGCCGGGGACAGACCTACACCGGGGAGCTGTTTTTT. Translation: CASSRGQTYTGELFF.

V is TRBV7-9 and J is TRBJ2-3; possibly TRBD2 for D (5 bases). Per germline, CDR1 SEHNR and CDR2 FQNEAQ (reference sequence). This CDR3 comprises 14 residues. With 6 bases removed from V and 4 bases from J, the gap between germline ends came to 14 bases. The CDR3 DNA is TGTGCCAGCAGGAGCGGAATCAGTCCAGATACGCAGTATTTT. Protein product: CASRSGISPDTQYF.

V is TRBV9 and J is TRBJ2-7; D not certain. V dropped 3 bases and J dropped 6 bases, with 10 bases sitting between them. The germline CDR1 and CDR2 sequences are SGDLS and YYNGEE. This CDR3 comprises 12 residues. Here the CDR3 reads CASSEGSSEQYF. The CDR3 bases are TGTGCCAGCAGCGAGGGATCGAGCGAGCAGTACTTC.

This clone came up once. The V call is TRBV6-1, the J call TRBJ2-4; D uncertain. In germline, CDR1 is MNHNS, CDR2 SASEGT. The V gene lost 0 bases and the J gene lost 0 bases, with 9 bases spanning the gap. The CDR3 extends over 16 amino acids. As DNA, the CDR3 is TGTGCCAGCAGTGAAGCAGCCTTGCTAGCCAAAAACATTCAGTACTTC. Translation gives CASSEAALLAKNIQYF.

This chain uses TRBV27 with TRBJ2-1, with 8 bases fitting TRBD1. Germline V gene data show CDR1 as MNHEY and CDR2 as SMNVEV (reference sequence). Trimming cost V 3 bases and J 7 bases; bases outside gene matches: 17. CDR3 length: 18 residues. The CDR3 nucleotides read TGTGCCAGCAGTTTTCGTGGCAGGGGGCTCCTATTGGGGAATGAGCAGTTCTTC. Translated: CASSFRGRGLLLGNEQFF.

This rearrangement joins TRBV11-1 to TRBJ2-1; no reliable D call. The V gene's germline CDR1 is SGHAT and CDR2 FQDESV (reference sequence). The CDR3 is 15 amino acids. The V end was cut by 1 base, the J end by 0 bases, with 7 bases between. The CDR3 nucleotides are TGTGCCAGCAGCTTAGTGCGGCTCTCCTACAATGAGCAGTTCTTC. This codes for CASSLVRLSYNEQFF.

The chain recombines TRBV12-3 or TRBV12-4 with TRBJ1-2; TRBD1 matches at 7 bases. This CDR3 region has 13 residues. The ends lost 6 bases at V and 4 bases at J; junction bases unmatched: 5. DNA of the CDR3: TGTGCCAGCAGCCGACGGACAGGCTATGGCTACACCTTC. Translated: CASSRRTGYGYTF.